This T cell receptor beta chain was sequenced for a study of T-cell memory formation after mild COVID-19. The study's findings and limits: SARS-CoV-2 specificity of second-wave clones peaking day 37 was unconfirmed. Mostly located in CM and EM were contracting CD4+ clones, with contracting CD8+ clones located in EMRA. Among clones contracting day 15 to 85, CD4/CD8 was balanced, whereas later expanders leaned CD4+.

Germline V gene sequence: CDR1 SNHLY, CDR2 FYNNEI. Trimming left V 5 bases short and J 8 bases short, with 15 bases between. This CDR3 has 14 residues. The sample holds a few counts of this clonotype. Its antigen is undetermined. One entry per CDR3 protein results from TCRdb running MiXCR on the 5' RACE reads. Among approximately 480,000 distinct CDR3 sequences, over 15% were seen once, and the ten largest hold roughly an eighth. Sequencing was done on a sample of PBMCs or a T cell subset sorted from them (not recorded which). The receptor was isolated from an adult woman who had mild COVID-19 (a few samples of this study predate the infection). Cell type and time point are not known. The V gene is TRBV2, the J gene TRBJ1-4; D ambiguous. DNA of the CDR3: TGTGCCAGCAGTCCCCAAATCGTTGGAGAAAAACTGTTTTTT. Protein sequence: CASSPQIVGEKLFF.